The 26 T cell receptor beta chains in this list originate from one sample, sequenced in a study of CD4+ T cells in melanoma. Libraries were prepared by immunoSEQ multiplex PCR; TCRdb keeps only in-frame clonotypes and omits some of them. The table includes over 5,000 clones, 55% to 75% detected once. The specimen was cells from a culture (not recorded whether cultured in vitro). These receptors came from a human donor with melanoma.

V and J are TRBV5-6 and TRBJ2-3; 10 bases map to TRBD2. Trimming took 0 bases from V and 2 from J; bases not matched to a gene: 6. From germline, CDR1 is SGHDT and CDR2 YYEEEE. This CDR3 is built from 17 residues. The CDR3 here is CASSLADSGRFTDTQYF. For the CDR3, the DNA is TGTGCCAGCAGCTTGGCCGATAGCGGGAGGTTCACAGATACGCAGTATTTT.

The CDR3 sequence is CASSYNLQGEQYF. The CDR3 coding sequence is TGTGCCAGCAGTTACAACCTACAGGGGGAGCAGTACTTC. V gene TRBV6-5 combines with J gene TRBJ2-7, with TRBD1 matching 7 bases. This CDR3 has 13 amino acids. CDR1 MNHEY and CDR2 SVGAGI come from the germline V gene. The V segment lost 2 bases and the J segment 7 bases; nucleotides outside the gene matches: 5.

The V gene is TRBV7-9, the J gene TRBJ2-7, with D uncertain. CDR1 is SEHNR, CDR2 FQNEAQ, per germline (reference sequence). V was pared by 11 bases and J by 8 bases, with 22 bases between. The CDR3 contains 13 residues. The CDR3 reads CAGVGPLAAQQYF. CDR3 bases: TGTGCCGGTGTCGGACCCCTCGCGGCGCAGCAGTACTTC.

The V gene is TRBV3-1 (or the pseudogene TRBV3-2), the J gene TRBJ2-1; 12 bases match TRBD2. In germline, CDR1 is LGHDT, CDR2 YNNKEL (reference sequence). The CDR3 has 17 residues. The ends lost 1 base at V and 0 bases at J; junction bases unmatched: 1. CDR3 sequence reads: CASSQGTSGASYNEQFF. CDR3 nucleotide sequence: TGTGCCAGCAGCCAAGGGACTAGCGGGGCCTCCTACAATGAGCAGTTCTTC.

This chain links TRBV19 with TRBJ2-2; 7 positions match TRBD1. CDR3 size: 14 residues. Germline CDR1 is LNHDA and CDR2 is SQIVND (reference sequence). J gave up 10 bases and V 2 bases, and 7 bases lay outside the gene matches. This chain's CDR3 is CASSIITGDKELFF. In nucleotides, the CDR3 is TGTGCCAGTAGTATAATCACAGGGGACAAGGAGCTGTTTTTT.

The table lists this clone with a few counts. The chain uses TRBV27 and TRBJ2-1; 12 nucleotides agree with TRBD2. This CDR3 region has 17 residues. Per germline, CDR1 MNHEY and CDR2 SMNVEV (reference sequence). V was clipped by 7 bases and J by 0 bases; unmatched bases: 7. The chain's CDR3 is CASIPGTSGSSYNEQFF. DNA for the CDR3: TGTGCCAGCATCCCCGGGACTAGCGGGTCCTCCTACAATGAGCAGTTCTTC.

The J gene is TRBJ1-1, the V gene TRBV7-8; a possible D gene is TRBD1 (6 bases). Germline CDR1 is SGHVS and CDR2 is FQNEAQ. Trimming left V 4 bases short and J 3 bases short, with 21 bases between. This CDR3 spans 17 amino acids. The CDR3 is CASSSLVGWEGDTEAFF. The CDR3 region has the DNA TGTGCCAGCAGCTCTTTGGTGGGGTGGGAGGGGGACACTGAAGCTTTCTTT. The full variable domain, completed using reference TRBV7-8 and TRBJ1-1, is GAGVSQSPRYKVAKRGQDVALRCDPISGHVSLFWYQQALGQGPEFLTYFQNEAQLDKSGLPSDRFFAERPEGSVSTLKIQRTQQEDSAVYLCASSSLVGWEGDTEAFFGQGTRLTVV.

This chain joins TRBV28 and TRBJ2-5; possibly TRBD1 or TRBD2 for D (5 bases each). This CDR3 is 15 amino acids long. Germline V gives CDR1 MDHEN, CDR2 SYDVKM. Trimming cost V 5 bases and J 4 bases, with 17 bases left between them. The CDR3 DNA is TGTGCCAGCAGTCCCTCCAGCTGGGGGTCAGAGACCCAGTACTTC. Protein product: CASSPSSWGSETQYF.

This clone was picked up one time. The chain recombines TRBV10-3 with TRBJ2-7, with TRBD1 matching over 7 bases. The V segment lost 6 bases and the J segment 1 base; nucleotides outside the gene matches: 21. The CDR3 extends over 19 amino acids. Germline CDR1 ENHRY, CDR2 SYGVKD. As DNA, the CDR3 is TGTGCCATCAGCACCGACGACAGGGTATGGTCAGATGGGTCCTACGAGCAGTACTTC. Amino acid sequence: CAISTDDRVWSDGSYEQYF.

CDR3 bases: TGTGCCAGCAGCGAACAGGGGGCTAGCACAGATACGCAGTATTTT. It yields the protein CASSEQGASTDTQYF. The chain has TRBV5-4 and TRBJ2-3, with 9 bases identical to TRBD1. This CDR3 contains 15 residues. Trimming cost V 4 bases and J 0 bases; bases outside gene matches: 3. Per germline, CDR1 SGHNT and CDR2 YYREEE (reference sequence).

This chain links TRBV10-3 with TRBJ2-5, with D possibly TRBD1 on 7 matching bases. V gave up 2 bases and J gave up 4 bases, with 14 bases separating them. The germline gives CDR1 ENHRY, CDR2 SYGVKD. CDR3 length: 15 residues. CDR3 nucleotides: TGTGCCATCAGTGAGGCAGGGGGGAGGTTAGAGACCCAGTACTTC. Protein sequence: CAISEAGGRLETQYF.

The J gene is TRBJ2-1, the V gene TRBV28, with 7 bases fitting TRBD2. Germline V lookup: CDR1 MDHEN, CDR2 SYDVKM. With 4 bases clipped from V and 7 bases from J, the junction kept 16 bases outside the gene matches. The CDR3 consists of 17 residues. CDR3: CASSSNIWGGLTNEQFF. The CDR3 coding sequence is TGTGCCAGCAGTTCTAATATTTGGGGGGGTCTTACTAATGAGCAGTTCTTC.

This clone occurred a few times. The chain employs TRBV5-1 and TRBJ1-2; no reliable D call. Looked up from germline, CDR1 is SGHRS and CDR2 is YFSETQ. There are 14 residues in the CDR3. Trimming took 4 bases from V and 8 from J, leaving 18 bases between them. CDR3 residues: CASSQTTRAEGYTF. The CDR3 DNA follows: TGCGCCAGCAGCCAAACCACAAGGGCAGAAGGCTACACCTTC.

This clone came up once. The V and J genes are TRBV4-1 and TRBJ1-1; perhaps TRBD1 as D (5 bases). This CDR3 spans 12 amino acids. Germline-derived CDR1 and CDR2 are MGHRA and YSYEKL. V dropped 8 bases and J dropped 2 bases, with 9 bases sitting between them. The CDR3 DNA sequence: TGCGCCAGCGGGACGGTTAACACTGAAGCTTTCTTT. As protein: CASGTVNTEAFF.

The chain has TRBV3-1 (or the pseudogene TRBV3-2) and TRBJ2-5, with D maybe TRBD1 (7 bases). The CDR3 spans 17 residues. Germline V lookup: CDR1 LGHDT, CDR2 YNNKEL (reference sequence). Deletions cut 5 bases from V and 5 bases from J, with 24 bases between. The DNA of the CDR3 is TGTGCCAGCAGCAATAAGGGGGCAGGGGAGGTATTGGAGACCCAGTACTTC. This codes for CASSNKGAGEVLETQYF.

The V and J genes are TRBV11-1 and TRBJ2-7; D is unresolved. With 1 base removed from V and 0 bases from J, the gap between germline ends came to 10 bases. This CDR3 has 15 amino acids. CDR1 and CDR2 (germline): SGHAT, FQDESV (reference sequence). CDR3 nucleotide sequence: TGTGCCAGCAGCTTAGACGTTGGCCTCTCCTACGAGCAGTACTTC. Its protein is CASSLDVGLSYEQYF.

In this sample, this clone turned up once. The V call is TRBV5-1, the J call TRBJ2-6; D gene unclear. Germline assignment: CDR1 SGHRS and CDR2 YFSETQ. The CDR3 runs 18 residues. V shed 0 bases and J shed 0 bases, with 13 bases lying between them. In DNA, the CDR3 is TGCGCCAGCAGCTTGGGAGGCAGATTGAGCTCTGGGGCCAACGTCCTGACTTTC. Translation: CASSLGGRLSSGANVLTF.

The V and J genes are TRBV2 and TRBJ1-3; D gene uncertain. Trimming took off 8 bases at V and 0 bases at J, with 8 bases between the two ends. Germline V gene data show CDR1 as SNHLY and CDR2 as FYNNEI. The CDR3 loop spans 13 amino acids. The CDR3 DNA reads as TGTGCCAGCCAGCTTGGCTCTGGAAACACCATATATTTT. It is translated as CASQLGSGNTIYF.

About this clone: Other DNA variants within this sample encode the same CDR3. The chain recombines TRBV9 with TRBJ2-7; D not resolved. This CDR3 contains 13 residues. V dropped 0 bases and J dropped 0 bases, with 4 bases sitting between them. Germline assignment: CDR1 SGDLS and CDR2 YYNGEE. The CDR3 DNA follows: TGTGCCAGCAGCGTAGAGGGCTCCTACGAGCAGTACTTC. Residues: CASSVEGSYEQYF.

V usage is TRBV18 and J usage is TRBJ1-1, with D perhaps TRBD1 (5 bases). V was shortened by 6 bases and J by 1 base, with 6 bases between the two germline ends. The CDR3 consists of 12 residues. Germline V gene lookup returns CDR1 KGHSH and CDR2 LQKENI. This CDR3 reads CASSQGNTEAFF. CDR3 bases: TGTGCCAGCTCGCAGGGGAACACTGAAGCTTTCTTT.

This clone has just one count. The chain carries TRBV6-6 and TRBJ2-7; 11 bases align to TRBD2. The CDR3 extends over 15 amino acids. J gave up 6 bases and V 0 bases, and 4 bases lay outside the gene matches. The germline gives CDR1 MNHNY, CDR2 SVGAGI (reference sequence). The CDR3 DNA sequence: TGTGCCAGCAGTTACTCACTAGCGGGGGCAGGCGAGCAGTACTTC. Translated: CASSYSLAGAGEQYF.

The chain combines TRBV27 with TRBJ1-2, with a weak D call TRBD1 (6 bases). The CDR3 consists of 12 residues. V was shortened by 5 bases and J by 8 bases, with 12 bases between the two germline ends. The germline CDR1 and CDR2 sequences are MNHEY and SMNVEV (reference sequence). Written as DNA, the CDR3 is TGTGCCAGCAGTAACTCCAGGGGAGGCTACACCTTC. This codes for CASSNSRGGYTF.

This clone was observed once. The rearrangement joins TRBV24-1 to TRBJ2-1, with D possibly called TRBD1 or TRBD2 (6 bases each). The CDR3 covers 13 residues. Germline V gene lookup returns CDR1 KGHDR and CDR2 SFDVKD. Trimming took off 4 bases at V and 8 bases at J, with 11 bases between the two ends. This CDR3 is CATSEGGYDEQFF. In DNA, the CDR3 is TGTGCCACCAGTGAGGGGGGCTATGATGAGCAGTTCTTC.

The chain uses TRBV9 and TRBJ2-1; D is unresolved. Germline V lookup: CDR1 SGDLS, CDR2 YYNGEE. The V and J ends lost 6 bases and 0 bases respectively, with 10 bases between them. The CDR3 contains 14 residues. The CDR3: CASNDPSSYNEQFF. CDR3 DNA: TGTGCCAGCAACGACCCAAGCTCCTACAATGAGCAGTTCTTC.

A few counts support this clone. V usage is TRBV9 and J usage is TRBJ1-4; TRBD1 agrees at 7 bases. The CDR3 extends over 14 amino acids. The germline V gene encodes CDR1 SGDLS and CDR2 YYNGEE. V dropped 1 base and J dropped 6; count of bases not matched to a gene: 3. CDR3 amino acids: CASSVSGTDEKLFF. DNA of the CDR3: TGTGCCAGCAGCGTATCAGGGACAGATGAAAAACTGTTTTTT. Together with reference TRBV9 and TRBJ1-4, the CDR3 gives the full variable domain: DSGVTQTPKHLITATGQRVTLRCSPRSGDLSVYWYQQSLDQGLQFLIQYYNGEERAKGNILERFSAQQFPDLHSELNLSSLELGDSALYFCASSVSGTDEKLFFGSGTQLSVL.

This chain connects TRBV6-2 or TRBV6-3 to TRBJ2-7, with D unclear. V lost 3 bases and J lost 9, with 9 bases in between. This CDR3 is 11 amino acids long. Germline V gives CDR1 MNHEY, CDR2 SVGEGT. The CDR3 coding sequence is TGTGCCAGCAGTTATTCCTGGGCGCAGTACTTC. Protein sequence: CASSYSWAQYF.